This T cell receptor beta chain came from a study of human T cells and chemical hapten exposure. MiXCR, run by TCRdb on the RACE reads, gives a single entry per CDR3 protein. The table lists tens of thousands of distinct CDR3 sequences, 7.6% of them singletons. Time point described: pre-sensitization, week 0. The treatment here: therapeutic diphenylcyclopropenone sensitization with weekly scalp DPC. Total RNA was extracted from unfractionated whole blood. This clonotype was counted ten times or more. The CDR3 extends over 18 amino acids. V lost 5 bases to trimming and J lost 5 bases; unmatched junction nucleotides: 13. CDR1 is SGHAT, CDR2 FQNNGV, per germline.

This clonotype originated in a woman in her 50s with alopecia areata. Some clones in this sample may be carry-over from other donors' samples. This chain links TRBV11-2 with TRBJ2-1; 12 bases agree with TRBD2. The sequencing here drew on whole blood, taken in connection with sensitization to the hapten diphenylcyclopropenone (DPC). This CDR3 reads CASSLTSGSGLRNNEQFF. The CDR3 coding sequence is TGTGCCAGCAGCCTGACTAGCGGGAGCGGGCTTCGGAACAATGAGCAGTTCTTC.